This TCR beta chain was profiled in a study of T cell responses to AZD1222 COVID-19 vaccine. This CDR3 has 15 amino acids. Method: immunoSEQ multiplex PCR; TCRdb's copy keeps in-frame clones and lacks some. The data show under 100,000 clones, 75% to 90% seen once. This TCR was recovered from an adult who received the AZD1222 COVID-19 vaccine. The sample in question was peripheral blood, obtained 28 days after the second AZD1222 dose. The J gene is TRBJ1-1, the V gene TRBV21-1; the table names TRBD1, a call not compared with the DNA. TRBV21-1 is flagged as a pseudogene. The CDR3 here is CASSALRDRDTEAFF. The DNA of the CDR3 is TGTGCCAGCAGCGCTCTAAGGGACAGGGATACTGAAGCTTTCTTT.